The rows below give T cell receptor beta chains drawn from one sample of a study of blood T cell repertoires in COVID-19. Using immunoSEQ multiplex PCR, the repertoire was profiled, and TCRdb retains in-frame clones only, with some absent. Of a few hundred thousand clones listed, about four fifths are singletons. The sample consisted of peripheral blood. The receptors come from a young man who had recovered from COVID-19. The CDR3 runs from the conserved cysteine through the conserved F or W. A D gene is named only where the DNA matches it firmly. The size field is filled for only some rows; it gives once, few, many or a size class.

j_gene | d_gene | v_gene | abundance | CDR3aa | CDR3nt
TRBJ2-3 | TRBD2 | TRBV7-6 | - | CASSIGSGGPTDTQYF | TGTGCCAGCAGCATAGGGAGCGGGGGACCCACAGATACGCAGTATTTT
TRBJ2-5 | TRBD1 | TRBV12-3/TRBV12-4 | - | CASSPGTAGTQYF | TGTGCCAGCAGTCCCGGGACAGCTGGGACCCAGTACTTC
TRBJ2-2 | - | TRBV19 | - | CASSPGMNTGELFF | TGTGCCAGTAGTCCGGGAATGAACACCGGGGAGCTGTTTTTT
TRBJ1-4 | - | TRBV2 | - | CASRVEANEKLFF | TGTGCCAGCAGGGTGGAGGCTAATGAAAAACTGTTTTTT
TRBJ1-3 | - | TRBV4-2 | few | CASSQEEGTSGNTIYF | TGTGCCAGCAGCCAAGAAGAGGGTACCTCTGGAAACACCATATATTTT
TRBJ1-5 | TRBD1 | TRBV11-2 | - | CASSLQGDQPQHF | TGTGCCAGCAGCTTACAGGGGGACCAGCCCCAGCATTTT
TRBJ2-1 | - | TRBV7-3 | - | CASSVQGSGSYNEQFF | TGTGCCAGCAGCGTTCAGGGGTCCGGCTCCTACAATGAGCAGTTCTTC
TRBJ1-6 | - | TRBV9 | - | CASSAKTNSPLHF | TGTGCCAGCAGCGCGAAGACAAATTCACCCCTCCACTTT
TRBJ2-5 | TRBD2 | TRBV7-6 | - | CASSQTSGGAETQYF | TGTGCCAGCAGCCAGACTAGCGGGGGGGCAGAGACCCAGTACTTC
TRBJ2-3 | - | TRBV3-1/TRBV3-2 | - | CASSQEIASGTQYF | TGTGCCAGCAGCCAAGAAATAGCGTCGGGTACGCAGTATTTT
TRBJ2-3 | TRBD2 | TRBV5-6 | - | CASTAGAGGLDTQYF | TGTGCCAGCACTGCGGGAGCGGGGGGGCTCGATACGCAGTATTTT
TRBJ2-7 | - | TRBV19 | - | CASSQTGGEQYF | TGTGCCAGTAGTCAGACAGGTGGAGAGCAGTACTTC
TRBJ1-4 | - | TRBV9 | - | CASSSSLRAGEQEKLFF | TGTGCCAGCAGCTCCAGTTTGAGGGCAGGGGAGCAAGAAAAACTGTTTTTT
TRBJ1-5 | TRBD1 | TRBV5-8 | - | CASSLLGTGAQPQHF | TGTGCCAGCAGCTTGTTGGGGACAGGTGCTCAGCCCCAGCATTTT
TRBJ2-2 | - | TRBV7-6 | - | CASSLDRGSTGELFF | TGTGCCAGCAGCTTAGACCGGGGATCCACCGGGGAGCTGTTTTTT
TRBJ2-5 | - | TRBV20-1 | once | CSAVTEETQYF | TGCAGTGCCGTCACTGAAGAGACCCAGTACTTC
TRBJ1-6 | - | TRBV2 | - | CANARGNSPLHF | TGTGCCAACGCCAGGGGAAATTCACCCCTCCACTTT
TRBJ2-6 | - | TRBV5-1 | - | CASSLYQGAGANVLTF | TGCGCCAGCAGCTTGTATCAGGGTGCGGGGGCCAACGTCCTGACTTTC
TRBJ1-2 | TRBD1 | TRBV6-5 | once | CASRTGPSYGYTF | TGTGCCTCTCGGACAGGGCCATCCTATGGCTACACCTTC
TRBJ1-1 | TRBD1 | TRBV15 | - | CATSRDRRTGGRQAAFF | TGTGCCACCAGCAGAGATAGAAGGACAGGGGGACGACAAGCAGCTTTCTTT
TRBJ2-7 | TRBD2 | TRBV7-6 | - | CASSFGEVSGADIYEQYF | TGTGCCAGCAGCTTTGGAGAGGTTAGCGGGGCGGACATCTACGAGCAGTACTTC
TRBJ2-2 | TRBD1 | TRBV11-2 | - | CASSPDRVTGELFF | TGTGCCAGCAGCCCGGACAGGGTAACCGGGGAGCTGTTTTTT
TRBJ1-4 | TRBD1 | TRBV7-9 | - | CASSPTGTTGGGEKLFF | TGTGCCAGCAGCCCAACGGGAACGACAGGGGGAGGTGAAAAACTGTTTTTT
TRBJ2-1 | - | TRBV12-3/TRBV12-4 | - | CASTWGTNEQFF | TGTGCCAGCACGTGGGGGACAAATGAGCAGTTCTTC
TRBJ2-2 | TRBD1 | TRBV10-1 | - | CASSGTGITGELFF | TGCGCCAGCAGTGGGACAGGGATAACCGGGGAGCTGTTTTTT
TRBJ2-1 | - | TRBV3-1/TRBV3-2 | - | CASSQGRVTTNEQFF | TGTGCCAGCAGCCAAGGTCGAGTAACTACCAATGAGCAGTTCTTC
TRBJ2-5 | TRBD1 | TRBV11-2 | - | CASSRYQGAGQETQYF | TGTGCCAGCAGCCGATACCAGGGGGCCGGGCAAGAGACCCAGTACTTC
TRBJ1-1 | TRBD1 | TRBV6-5 | - | CASSTGQGYGEAFF | TGTGCCAGCAGCACGGGACAGGGCTACGGTGAAGCTTTCTTT
TRBJ2-7 | - | TRBV11-3 | - | CASSLDSGVEEQYF | TGTGCCAGCAGCTTAGACTCAGGGGTTGAAGAGCAGTACTTC
TRBJ2-1 | TRBD1 | TRBV18 | - | CASSPPQGVNEQFF | TGTGCCAGCTCACCACCTCAGGGGGTAAATGAGCAGTTCTTC
TRBJ2-2 | - | TRBV7-9 | - | CASSRRTGRGGAGELFF | TGTGCCAGCAGCCGCAGGACAGGGAGGGGTGGAGCCGGGGAGCTGTTTTTT
TRBJ1-5 | - | TRBV12-3/TRBV12-4 | few | CASREGEGPQHF | TGTGCCAGCCGAGAGGGGGAGGGGCCCCAGCATTTT
TRBJ2-7 | - | TRBV6-5 | - | CASSYSAGAVYEQYF | TGTGCCAGCAGTTACTCGGCAGGGGCAGTCTACGAGCAGTACTTC
TRBJ2-5 | TRBD2 | TRBV29-1 | - | CSVDRGEQETQYF | TGCAGCGTGGACCGGGGGGAACAAGAGACCCAGTACTTC
TRBJ1-1 | - | TRBV7-9 | - | CASSLAGPGSTEAFF | TGTGCCAGCAGCTTAGCGGGCCCGGGGAGCACTGAAGCTTTCTTT
TRBJ1-2 | - | TRBV7-2 | once | CASDNRVGGYTF | TGTGCCAGCGATAACAGGGTGGGTGGCTACACCTTC
TRBJ2-7 | - | TRBV15 | few | CATSTDLQYEQYF | TGTGCCACCAGCACCGATCTCCAGTACGAGCAGTACTTC
TRBJ1-1 | - | TRBV29-1 | - | CSVEDLMRRRNTEAFF | TGCAGCGTTGAAGATCTTATGAGGAGGAGGAACACTGAAGCTTTCTTT
TRBJ1-4 | - | TRBV6-5 | - | CASSLYGTGGEKLFF | TGTGCCAGCAGTCTCTACGGGACCGGGGGGGAAAAACTGTTTTTT
TRBJ2-7 | - | TRBV27 | few | CASSLYLAGGREQYF | TGTGCCAGCAGTTTATATCTAGCTGGGGGGAGGGAGCAGTACTTC
TRBJ2-7 | - | TRBV25-1 | - | CASSVGSHYEQYF | TGTGCCAGCAGTGTGGGCAGCCACTACGAGCAGTACTTC